The rows below give T cell receptor beta chains drawn from one sample of a study of T cells in Graves' hyperthyroidism and ophthalmopathy. TCRdb reprocessed the multiplex PCR reads via MiXCR and lists one record per CDR3 protein. In the table there are some 800,000 distinct CDR3 sequences, more than 30% of which are singletons. What was sequenced was blood. The receptors here all came from a man between 18 and 35 years old with Graves' hyperthyroidism. Both conserved end residues are part of each CDR3. D genes are given only for firm matches. For some rows the clone size is stated as once, few or many, or as a class when expanded; others skip it.

CDR3aa,CDR3nt,v_gene,j_gene,d_gene,abundance
CASSQRQEETQYF,TGCGCCAGCAGCCAGAGACAGGAGGAGACCCAGTACTTC,TRBV5-1,TRBJ2-5,NA,NA
CASSPRQTIDSSEYGYTF,TGTGCCAGCAGCCCCCGTCAGACAATAGACAGTTCGGAGTATGGCTACACCTTC,TRBV7-2,TRBJ1-2,NA,NA
CASSLEHRPLETQYF,TGTGCCAGCAGCTTAGAACACCGGCCATTGGAGACCCAGTACTTC,TRBV7-6,TRBJ2-5,NA,few
CASSFLLAVTYEQYF,TGTGCCAGCAGCTTCCTTCTAGCGGTTACCTACGAGCAGTACTTC,TRBV7-9,TRBJ2-7,TRBD2,NA
CASSQALEVTVHGYTF,TGTGCCAGCAGCCAAGCGTTGGAGGTCACAGTTCATGGCTACACCTTC,TRBV14,TRBJ1-2,NA,many
CASSALGGVGQETQYF,TGTGCCAGCAGCGCACTGGGGGGGGTGGGACAAGAGACCCAGTACTTC,TRBV9,TRBJ2-5,TRBD2,NA
CASSYFPGSGPQHF,TGTGCCAGCAGTTACTTCCCGGGGTCAGGGCCCCAGCATTTT,TRBV6-2/TRBV6-3,TRBJ1-5,NA,few
CASSFGQEAFF,TGCGCCAGCAGCTTTGGGCAGGAAGCTTTCTTT,TRBV5-1,TRBJ1-1,NA,NA
CAISESATQNQPQHF,TGTGCCATCAGTGAGTCTGCGACACAGAATCAGCCCCAGCATTTT,TRBV10-3,TRBJ1-5,NA,many
CASTLSLSSAEAFF,TGTGCCAGCACGCTTAGTCTGAGTTCAGCTGAAGCTTTCTTT,TRBV6-5,TRBJ1-1,NA,NA
CASSELASGLYEQYF,TGTGCCAGCAGTGAACTGGCTAGCGGGCTCTACGAGCAGTACTTC,TRBV25-1,TRBJ2-7,TRBD2,NA
CASSESGLGEKLFF,TGTGCCAGCAGTGAATCGGGGCTGGGAGAAAAACTGTTTTTT,TRBV2,TRBJ1-4,NA,many
CASSFGRGRDGSPLHF,TGCGCCAGCAGCTTCGGCAGGGGGAGAGACGGTTCACCCCTCCACTTT,TRBV5-1,TRBJ1-6,TRBD1,NA
CASSKDGIGSMNTEAFF,TGCGCCAGCAGCAAGGACGGGATTGGATCCATGAACACTGAAGCTTTCTTT,TRBV5-1,TRBJ1-1,NA,many
CSANSDMRDFYYEQYF,TGCAGTGCTAACTCAGATATGAGGGATTTTTACTACGAGCAGTACTTC,TRBV20-1,TRBJ2-7,NA,once
CATRTAFYGYTF,TGTGCCACCCGGACGGCCTTCTATGGCTACACCTTC,TRBV10-3,TRBJ1-2,NA,NA
CASSLGQDWPQSYGYTF,TGCGCCAGCAGCTTAGGACAGGACTGGCCCCAATCCTATGGCTACACCTTC,TRBV5-1,TRBJ1-2,TRBD1,NA
CASSGGGVETQYF,TGTGCCAGCAGCGGGGGGGGAGTTGAGACCCAGTACTTC,TRBV9,TRBJ2-5,TRBD2,NA
CASSHAASGYNEQFF,TGTGCCAGCAGTCATGCGGCTAGCGGATACAATGAGCAGTTCTTC,TRBV7-9,TRBJ2-1,TRBD2,NA
CAISQPGTGETQYF,TGTGCCATCAGCCAACCCGGGACAGGAGAGACCCAGTACTTC,TRBV10-3,TRBJ2-5,TRBD1,NA
CASSLGTGLDGNTIYF,TGTGCCAGCAGTCTCGGGACAGGGCTAGATGGAAACACCATATATTTT,TRBV9,TRBJ1-3,TRBD1,NA
CASSSGGFGQYF,TGTGCCAGCAGCTCCGGGGGCTTCGGGCAGTACTTC,TRBV11-2,TRBJ2-7,NA,few
CASSLEHRGQGNQPQHF,TGTGCCAGCAGCTTAGAGCACAGGGGGCAGGGCAATCAGCCCCAGCATTTT,TRBV7-2,TRBJ1-5,TRBD1,NA
CASSYRPGELVNQPQHF,TGTGCCAGCAGTTACCGGCCAGGCGAACTTGTCAATCAGCCCCAGCATTTT,TRBV2,TRBJ1-5,NA,NA
CASSKPGQRNTEAFF,TGTGCCAGCAGCAAACCGGGACAGAGGAACACTGAAGCTTTCTTT,TRBV11-2,TRBJ1-1,TRBD1,NA
CASSYGSGNQPQHF,TGTGCCAGCAGTTACGGCAGCGGCAATCAGCCCCAGCATTTT,TRBV6-5,TRBJ1-5,NA,few
CAIRPLTSPYEQYF,TGTGCCATCAGGCCCCTGACTAGCCCCTACGAGCAGTACTTC,TRBV10-3,TRBJ2-7,TRBD2,many
CASSVGGGDQPQHF,TGTGCCAGCAGCGTAGGAGGGGGGGATCAGCCCCAGCATTTT,TRBV9,TRBJ1-5,NA,many
CASSLKGTEAFF,TGTGCCAGCAGCTTAAAAGGCACTGAAGCTTTCTTT,TRBV7-9,TRBJ1-1,NA,many
CASSQRRGYTEAFF,TGCGCCAGCAGCCAGCGAAGGGGGTACACTGAAGCTTTCTTT,TRBV4-1,TRBJ1-1,NA,NA
CASSAGLAGGHEQYF,TGTGCCAGCAGCGCCGGACTAGCGGGGGGGCACGAGCAGTACTTC,TRBV9,TRBJ2-7,TRBD2,few
CSARDGATTYEQYF,TGCAGTGCTAGAGATGGGGCCACTACCTACGAGCAGTACTTC,TRBV20-1,TRBJ2-7,NA,NA
CSPRDATNYGYTF,TGCAGCCCCCGGGATGCAACTAACTATGGCTACACCTTC,TRBV29-1,TRBJ1-2,NA,NA
CASSLTSGGPETQYF,TGTGCCAGCAGTTTAACTAGCGGGGGGCCAGAGACCCAGTACTTC,TRBV12-3/TRBV12-4,TRBJ2-5,TRBD2,few
CASSLELQIMNTEAFF,TGTGCCAGCAGCTTAGAGTTGCAAATTATGAACACTGAAGCTTTCTTT,TRBV7-8,TRBJ1-1,NA,few